The 12 T cell receptor beta chains listed next were all sequenced from one sample in a study of blood T cell repertoires in COVID-19. The protocol was immunoSEQ multiplex PCR, while the TCRdb copy is restricted to in-frame clones and leaves out a portion. The sample holds 120,000 or so clones; around 81% are singletons and the top ten take more than 3%. The specimen was peripheral blood. The receptors shown here come from a woman between 50 and 59 years old with acute or convalescent COVID-19.

The gene calls are TRBV29-1 and TRBJ1-1; D is unresolved. Deletions cut 4 bases from V and 4 bases from J, with 7 bases between. CDR1 is SQVTM and CDR2 is ANQGSEA in the germline V gene. The CDR3 extends over 11 amino acids. The chain's CDR3 is CSVGGLTEAFF. DNA for the CDR3: TGCAGCGTTGGAGGTCTCACTGAAGCTTTCTTT.

The rearrangement links TRBV6-2 or TRBV6-3 to TRBJ2-4; 11 nucleotides align to TRBD2. V lost 6 bases and J lost 2; bases outside the gene matches: 9. CDR3 length: 17 amino acids. CDR1 and CDR2 (germline): MNHEY, SVGEGT. The CDR3 region has the DNA TGTGCCAGCAGCCCTAGCGGGGGGCGGGTAACCAAAAACATTCAGTACTTC. This codes for CASSPSGGRVTKNIQYF.

V gene TRBV19 combines with J gene TRBJ1-4, with D possibly TRBD1 on 5 matching bases. Trimming took 5 bases from V and 4 from J, leaving 17 bases between them. This CDR3 comprises 16 residues. Per the germline V gene, CDR1 is LNHDA and CDR2 is SQIVND (reference sequence). The CDR3 loop reads CASSGSTGLSNEKLFF. In DNA, the CDR3 is TGTGCCAGTAGTGGATCCACGGGACTCAGTAATGAAAAACTGTTTTTT.

The gene calls are TRBV19 and TRBJ1-1, with D tentatively TRBD1 (6 bases). CDR1 and CDR2 (germline): LNHDA, SQIVND (reference sequence). V was shortened by 9 bases and J by 5 bases, with 16 bases between the two germline ends. The CDR3 runs 13 residues. CDR3 bases: TGTGCCAGCCATATGAGGGGGGGTACTGAAGCTTTCTTT. Translated, it gives CASHMRGGTEAFF.

The chain has TRBV5-1 and TRBJ2-5; 10 nucleotides align to TRBD2. Looked up from germline, CDR1 is SGHRS and CDR2 is YFSETQ. V shed 4 bases and J 3 bases; nucleotides not matched to a gene: 6. The CDR3 totals 15 residues. The CDR3 loop is CASSPRTSGKETQYF. CDR3 bases: TGCGCCAGCAGCCCGAGGACTAGCGGAAAAGAGACCCAGTACTTC. Based on the CDR3 plus reference TRBV5-1 and TRBJ2-5, the full variable domain is KAGVTQTPRYLIKTRGQQVTLSCSPISGHRSVSWYQQTPGQGLQFLFEYFSETQRNKGNFPGRFSGRQFSNSRSEMNVSTLELGDSALYLCASSPRTSGKETQYFGPGTRLLVL.

The V call is TRBV28, the J call TRBJ1-2; tentatively, D is TRBD1 (5 bases). Trimming took off 4 bases at V and 4 bases at J, with 13 bases between the two ends. Germline V gene data show CDR1 as MDHEN and CDR2 as SYDVKM. The CDR3 has 14 amino acids. CDR3 DNA: TGTGCCAGCAGTTCCCAGGGAATGGGCTATGGCTACACCTTC. Amino acid sequence: CASSSQGMGYGYTF.

This sequence joins TRBV3-1 (or the pseudogene TRBV3-2) and TRBJ1-5; TRBD1 is a possible D gene (5 bases). Trimming took off 5 bases at V and 1 base at J, with 12 bases between the two ends. Germline CDR1 reads LGHDT; CDR2 reads YNNKEL (reference sequence). The CDR3 totals 15 residues. CDR3 nucleotide sequence: TGTGCCAGCAGCTTGGGGGGGGGAAGCAATCAGCCCCAGCATTTT. Encoded protein: CASSLGGGSNQPQHF.

This clone was detected only a few times. V usage is TRBV28 and J usage is TRBJ2-1; 7 bases align to TRBD1. Germline CDR1 is MDHEN and CDR2 is SYDVKM. There are 15 residues in the CDR3. V lost 3 bases to trimming and J lost 5 bases; unmatched junction nucleotides: 7. DNA of the CDR3: TGTGCCAGCAGTTTTTACAGGGGAACCAACAATGAGCAGTTCTTC. Residues: CASSFYRGTNNEQFF. The variable domain in full, completed from reference TRBV28 and TRBJ2-1, reads DVKVTQSSRYLVKRTGEKVFLECVQDMDHENMFWYRQDPGLGLRLIYFSYDVKMKEKGDIPEGYSVSREKKERFSLILESASTNQTSMYLCASSFYRGTNNEQFFGPGTRLTVL.

The rearrangement joins TRBV9 to TRBJ2-2, with 8 bases identical to TRBD2. Looked up from germline, CDR1 is SGDLS and CDR2 is YYNGEE. CDR3 length: 15 residues. V was clipped by 3 bases and J by 6 bases; unmatched bases: 7. CDR3 sequence: CASSETSETAGELFF. CDR3 coding DNA: TGTGCCAGCAGCGAGACTAGCGAGACGGCCGGGGAGCTGTTTTTT.

The chain employs TRBV7-2 and TRBJ2-1; D is possibly TRBD1 (6 bases). V was cut by 5 bases and J by 9 bases, with 17 bases left in between. The germline gives CDR1 SGHTA, CDR2 FQGNSA. CDR3 size: 14 residues. The CDR3 DNA is TGTGCCAGCAGCGGCAGGACAGCCACTGGTGAGCAGTTCTTC. It translates to CASSGRTATGEQFF.

This clone appeared once. The chain combines TRBV7-9 with TRBJ2-7; D gene unclear. Germline values: CDR1 SEHNR, CDR2 FQNEAQ (reference sequence). This CDR3 spans 12 amino acids. V was shortened by 3 bases and J by 3 bases, with 6 bases between the two germline ends. CDR3 sequence: CASSFNSYEQYF. The DNA for the CDR3 is TGTGCCAGCAGCTTTAATAGCTACGAGCAGTACTTC.

The chain uses TRBV5-5 and TRBJ2-3; 12 nucleotides line up with TRBD2. Trimming took 8 bases from V and 0 from J; bases not matched to a gene: 1. The CDR3 extends over 14 amino acids. Germline CDR1 is SGHKS and CDR2 is YYEKEE (reference sequence). The CDR3 is CASGTSGSTDTQYF. DNA for the CDR3: TGTGCCAGTGGGACTAGCGGGAGCACAGATACGCAGTATTTT.